The 26 T cell receptor beta chains in this list originate from one sample, sequenced in a study of T cell responses to AZD1222 COVID-19 vaccine. Clones were sequenced by immunoSEQ multiplex PCR, and TCRdb holds only the in-frame ones, with some missing. The sample shows around 30,000 clones, nearly 95% of them seen only once. This sample comprised peripheral blood, obtained on day 0 of AZD1222 vaccination. These receptors all come from an adult in good health.

This rearrangement joins TRBV5-4 to TRBJ2-1; no definite D call. The CDR3 loop spans 12 amino acids. Per germline, CDR1 SGHNT and CDR2 YYREEE (reference sequence). V lost 4 bases to trimming and J lost 8 bases, with 10 bases between them. This CDR3 is CASSGTGHEQFF. Written as DNA, the CDR3 is TGTGCCAGCAGCGGTACGGGCCATGAGCAGTTCTTC.

CDR3 region: CASSYSGGGADTQYF. The DNA for the CDR3 is TGTGCCAGCAGTTACTCAGGAGGGGGCGCAGATACGCAGTATTTT. The rearrangement uses TRBV6-2 or TRBV6-3 and TRBJ2-3; D perhaps matches TRBD1 (7 bases). The CDR3 extends over 15 amino acids. Trimming shortened V by 0 bases and J by 4 bases, and 11 bases separated the two germline ends. Germline CDR1 MNHEY, CDR2 SVGEGT.

The chain joins TRBV24-1 to TRBJ2-2, with 10 nucleotides matching TRBD1. The J segment lost 4 bases and the V segment lost 2 bases, leaving 6 bases of the junction unmatched. The CDR3 is 17 amino acids. CDR1 and CDR2 from the germline V gene are KGHDR and SFDVKD. In nucleotides, the CDR3 is TGTGCCACCAGTGATTCCCGCCGGGACAGGGGCACCGGGGAGCTGTTTTTT. Translating gives CATSDSRRDRGTGELFF.

The chain is built from TRBV7-2 and TRBJ2-3; TRBD1 is a possible D gene (5 bases). V dropped 5 bases and J dropped 5 bases, with 11 bases sitting between them. The CDR3 is 13 residues long. Germline V lookup: CDR1 SGHTA, CDR2 FQGNSA. The CDR3 reads CASSPNQGDTQYF. The CDR3 DNA sequence: TGTGCCAGCAGCCCGAACCAGGGAGATACGCAGTATTTT.

The chain is built from TRBV5-5 and TRBJ2-3; 14 nucleotides agree with TRBD2. Germline values: CDR1 SGHKS, CDR2 YYEKEE (reference sequence). This CDR3 has 13 amino acids. V shed 7 bases and J 5 bases; nucleotides not matched to a gene: 0. CDR3 protein: CASGLAGGDTQYF. The CDR3 DNA reads TGTGCCAGCGGACTAGCGGGGGGAGATACGCAGTATTTT.

The chain combines TRBV6-5 with TRBJ2-7; unclear D gene. This CDR3 region has 14 residues. Trimming took 2 bases from V and 6 from J, leaving 14 bases between them. Germline values: CDR1 MNHEY, CDR2 SVGAGI. CDR3 residues: CASSYGTDSGEQYF. Here the CDR3 DNA reads TGTGCCAGCAGTTACGGTACAGACTCCGGCGAGCAGTACTTC.

This chain connects TRBV4-1 to TRBJ2-5, with a weak D call TRBD1 (5 bases). Trimming stripped 0 bases from V and 2 bases from J, with 10 bases between. There are 15 residues in the CDR3. Germline values: CDR1 MGHRA, CDR2 YSYEKL. CDR3 amino acids: CASSQDGAAQETQYF. The CDR3 coding sequence is TGCGCCAGCAGCCAAGATGGGGCGGCACAAGAGACCCAGTACTTC.

The rearrangement links TRBV12-3 or TRBV12-4 to TRBJ2-6; D not resolved. V was clipped by 7 bases and J by 2 bases, with 6 bases between them. CDR3 length: 13 residues. CDR3 coding DNA: TGTGCCAGCACCTCGACTGGGGCCAACGTCCTGACTTTC. It specifies CASTSTGANVLTF.

V gene TRBV5-1 combines with J gene TRBJ1-1; 11 bases fit TRBD1. This CDR3 has 15 residues. Germline values: CDR1 SGHRS, CDR2 YFSETQ. V dropped 4 bases and J dropped 5; count of bases not matched to a gene: 7. DNA for the CDR3: TGCGCCAGCAGCCCCGGACAGGGGGCGAGGACTGAAGCTTTCTTT. Protein: CASSPGQGARTEAFF.

The rearrangement joins TRBV5-4 to TRBJ2-2; no reliable D call. The ends were cut back, 2 bases at V and 3 bases at J, with 5 bases in the middle. The V gene's germline CDR1 is SGHNT and CDR2 YYREEE (reference sequence). The CDR3 is made up of 13 amino acids. CDR3 in DNA: TGTGCCAGCAGCTTCCAGGACACCGGGGAGCTGTTTTTT. Translation: CASSFQDTGELFF.

This chain links TRBV29-1 with TRBJ2-3; no firm D call. This CDR3 comprises 12 residues. The V gene's germline CDR1 is SQVTM and CDR2 ANQGSEA. V was pared by 2 bases and J by 1 base, with 4 bases between. The CDR3: CSVETGTDTQYF. Written as DNA, the CDR3 is TGCAGCGTTGAAACCGGCACAGATACGCAGTATTTT.

The chain carries TRBV2 and TRBJ2-2; tentatively, D is TRBD2 (7 bases). The CDR3 consists of 16 residues. Deletions cut 7 bases from V and 6 bases from J, with 21 bases between. The germline gives CDR1 SNHLY, CDR2 FYNNEI. The CDR3 here is CASTRRGGGEAGELFF. CDR3 nucleotides: TGTGCCAGCACCAGAAGGGGCGGGGGCGAGGCCGGGGAGCTGTTTTTT.

The rearrangement uses TRBV9 and TRBJ2-1; no clear D. The V gene lost 3 bases and the J gene lost 8 bases, with 15 bases spanning the gap. The CDR3 spans 14 residues. Germline assignment: CDR1 SGDLS and CDR2 YYNGEE. The CDR3 is CASSAASLGDEQFF. In nucleotides, the CDR3 is TGTGCCAGCAGCGCAGCTAGTTTGGGTGATGAGCAGTTCTTC.

This chain connects TRBV5-4 to TRBJ2-5; the D is unclear. The CDR3 sequence is 14 residues long. V was shortened by 0 bases and J by 1 base, with 7 bases between the two germline ends. CDR1 and CDR2 from the germline V gene are SGHNT and YYREEE (reference sequence). CDR3 nucleotides: TGTGCCAGCAGCTTGGTAGGCAGCCAAGAGACCCAGTACTTC. Its protein is CASSLVGSQETQYF.

The chain's CDR3 is CASSSRAGSSPLHF. CDR3 nucleotides: TGTGCCAGCAGCTCTAGAGCAGGCAGTTCACCCCTCCACTTT. J is TRBJ1-6 and V is TRBV11-2, with unresolved D. V dropped 4 bases and J dropped 9 bases, with 13 bases sitting between them. CDR1 is SGHAT and CDR2 is FQNNGV in the germline V gene. The CDR3 length is 14 residues.

In DNA form, the CDR3 reads TGTGCCAGCAGCCAGCACATACTAGCGGGGGGGTCTTATACGCAGTATTTT. It translates to CASSQHILAGGSYTQYF. The chain couples TRBV3-1 (or the pseudogene TRBV3-2) to TRBJ2-3, with 13 bases identical to TRBD2. J gave up 7 bases and V 3 bases, and 10 bases lay outside the gene matches. Per the germline V gene, CDR1 is LGHDT and CDR2 is YNNKEL (reference sequence). This CDR3 comprises 17 residues.

This clone was observed a few times. V is TRBV2 and J is TRBJ1-3, with 9 bases aligning to TRBD1. The J segment lost 4 bases and the V segment lost 6 bases, leaving 7 bases of the junction unmatched. The germline gives CDR1 SNHLY, CDR2 FYNNEI. The CDR3 runs 15 residues. CDR3 residues: CASSPGQGQGNTIYF. CDR3 DNA: TGTGCCAGCAGCCCGGGACAGGGACAGGGAAACACCATATATTTT.

This rearrangement joins TRBV27 to TRBJ1-5; the D is unclear. The CDR3 length is 17 residues. Germline V gene data show CDR1 as MNHEY and CDR2 as SMNVEV (reference sequence). The V end was cut by 3 bases, the J end by 0 bases, with 15 bases between. CDR3 protein: CASSLIGRTYSNQPQHF. CDR3 nucleotides: TGTGCCAGCAGTTTGATAGGGAGGACTTATAGCAATCAGCCCCAGCATTTT.

The V and J genes are TRBV11-3 and TRBJ2-1, with a weak D call TRBD2 (6 bases). The CDR3 is 17 residues long. Trimming removed 7 bases from V and 8 bases from J, with 27 bases in between. CDR1 SGHNT and CDR2 YENEEA come from the germline V gene. The CDR3 loop is CASTPLGTPIGEDEQFF. The CDR3 DNA sequence: TGTGCCAGCACCCCACTGGGGACCCCAATTGGGGAGGATGAGCAGTTCTTC.

This CDR3 is CASGEADYYGYTF. The CDR3 DNA reads as TGTGCCAGCGGTGAGGCGGATTACTATGGCTACACCTTC. The chain recombines TRBV28 with TRBJ1-2; D gene ambiguous. Trimming took 8 bases from V and 3 from J, leaving 13 bases between them. Germline V gene data show CDR1 as MDHEN and CDR2 as SYDVKM. The length of the CDR3 is 13 residues.

In this sample, this clone turned up once. The chain links TRBV24-1 to TRBJ1-3; the D is unclear. In germline, CDR1 is KGHDR, CDR2 SFDVKD. Trimming removed 4 bases from V and 1 base from J, with 10 bases in between. The CDR3 covers 15 residues. This CDR3 is CATSDPAGSGNTIYF. DNA for the CDR3: TGTGCCACCAGTGACCCGGCAGGTTCTGGAAACACCATATATTTT.

The CDR3 DNA reads as TGTGCCAGCAGCGTCGGGGCGACTAGCACAGATACGCAGTATTTT. This translates into CASSVGATSTDTQYF. This sequence joins TRBV5-4 and TRBJ2-3; TRBD1 or TRBD2 may be the D gene (5 bases each). The CDR3 runs to 15 residues. The V gene lost 4 bases and the J gene lost 0 bases, with 12 bases spanning the gap. Germline lookup yields CDR1 SGHNT and CDR2 YYREEE (reference sequence).

The chain links TRBV7-6 to TRBJ1-6; possible D gene TRBD1, 6 bases. Germline lookup yields CDR1 SGHVS and CDR2 FNYEAQ. The CDR3 extends over 18 amino acids. With 4 bases removed from V and 0 bases from J, the gap between germline ends came to 16 bases. The CDR3 nucleotides read TGTGCCAGCAGCTCCGTAACAGGGAGGAGCTCCTATAATTCACCCCTCCACTTT. Translation gives CASSSVTGRSSYNSPLHF.

The chain recombines TRBV30 with TRBJ1-2; TRBD1 is a possible D gene (6 bases). Germline loops: CDR1 GTSNPN, CDR2 SVGIG (reference sequence). V was trimmed by 5 bases and J by 5 bases, leaving 18 bases between them. CDR3 size: 14 residues. The DNA of the CDR3 is TGTGCCTGGGGAACAGGGAGCGGGATATATGGCTACACCTTC. Protein product: CAWGTGSGIYGYTF. Full variable domain (remainder filled in from reference TRBV30 and TRBJ1-2): SQTIHQWPATLVQPVGSPLSLECTVEGTSNPNLYWYRQAAGRGLQLLFYSVGIGQISSEVPQNLSASRPQDRQFILSSKKLLLSDSGFYLCAWGTGSGIYGYTFGSGTRLTVV.

The chain is built from TRBV29-1 and TRBJ1-2; possible D gene TRBD1, 6 bases. The V gene's germline CDR1 is SQVTM and CDR2 ANQGSEA. Trimming stripped 6 bases from V and 1 base from J, with 12 bases between. This CDR3 spans 13 amino acids. The CDR3 DNA reads as TGCAGCGTACGGACAGCAGTTAACTATGGCTACACCTTC. Its translation: CSVRTAVNYGYTF.

The chain links TRBV27 to TRBJ2-7; the D call may be TRBD1 or TRBD2 (5 bases each). There are 13 residues in the CDR3. Germline V gene lookup returns CDR1 MNHEY and CDR2 SMNVEV (reference sequence). The V and J ends lost 2 bases and 4 bases respectively, with 9 bases between them. The CDR3 is CASSLEGNYEQYF. DNA for the CDR3: TGTGCCAGCAGTTTAGAGGGGAATTACGAGCAGTACTTC.